A selection of T cell receptor beta chains follows, all from one sample in a study of CD8 T cells in ankylosing spondylitis. From the 5' RACE reads, TCRdb called clonotypes with MiXCR, one entry per CDR3 protein. The sample yields under 950,000 distinct CDR3 sequences, around 20% seen once. The sequencing input was blood, either unsorted or a sorted T cell fraction (not recorded which). These receptors all come from a male donor with ankylosing spondylitis. Both conserved end residues are part of each CDR3. Fields, in order: J gene, D gene, V gene, clone size, CDR3 protein, CDR3 DNA. A D gene is named only where the DNA matches it firmly. Size tells how often a clone was seen (once, few, many) or the class of an expanded clone, and some rows leave it out.

TRBJ2-7 | NA | TRBV21-1 | few | CASSKGGGCEQYF | TGTGCCAGCAGCAAGGGGGGGGGCTGCGAGCAGTACTTC
TRBJ2-1 | NA | TRBV28 | few | CASSPLVWEPAYNEQFF | TGTGCCAGCAGTCCTCTAGTGTGGGAACCAGCATACAATGAGCAGTTCTTC
TRBJ2-1 | TRBD2 | TRBV27 | few | CASRVGSGGPSYNEQFF | TGTGCCAGCAGAGTGGGTAGCGGGGGCCCTTCCTACAATGAGCAGTTCTTC
TRBJ2-5 | TRBD2 | TRBV6-1 | NA | CASSKGMWTSGQETQYF | TGTGCCAGCAGCAAAGGCATGTGGACTAGCGGGCAAGAGACCCAGTACTTC
TRBJ2-7 | NA | TRBV6-2/TRBV6-3 | NA | CASSYTSNSYEQYF | TGTGCCAGCAGTTACACTAGCAACTCCTACGAGCAGTACTTC
TRBJ2-1 | TRBD2 | TRBV7-8 | NA | CASTTLAGDLFSYNEQFF | TGTGCCAGCACCACACTAGCGGGCGACTTGTTCTCCTACAATGAGCAGTTCTTC
TRBJ2-1 | NA | TRBV11-2 | NA | CASSLGGAGTDNEQFF | TGTGCCAGCAGCTTAGGGGGGGCGGGAACGGATAATGAGCAGTTCTTC
TRBJ1-1 | NA | TRBV4-3 | NA | CASSTDRSATEAFF | TGCGCCAGCAGCACCGACAGGTCGGCCACTGAAGCTTTCTTT
TRBJ1-3 | NA | TRBV5-5 | NA | CASSSFRGEKAGGNTIYF | TGTGCCAGCAGCTCATTTCGGGGGGAGAAGGCTGGCGGAAACACCATATATTTT
TRBJ1-4 | NA | TRBV2 | NA | CASRGGSTNEKLFF | TGTGCCAGCAGGGGGGGGTCAACTAATGAAAAACTGTTTTTT
TRBJ1-1 | NA | TRBV12-3/TRBV12-4 | many | CASSSEGGYTEAFF | TGTGCCAGCAGTTCCGAGGGGGGTTACACTGAAGCTTTCTTT
TRBJ2-1 | TRBD1 | TRBV29-1 | once | CSVHGTAKSYNEQFF | TGCAGCGTTCACGGGACAGCAAAATCCTACAATGAGCAGTTCTTC
TRBJ1-1 | TRBD1 | TRBV6-5 | NA | CASSSRGFLRGRENTEAFF | TGTGCCAGCAGTTCCCGGGGATTTTTGAGGGGGCGCGAGAACACTGAAGCTTTCTTT
TRBJ2-1 | TRBD2 | TRBV29-1 | few | CSVKDGGYNEQFF | TGCAGCGTCAAGGACGGGGGGTACAATGAGCAGTTCTTC
TRBJ1-1 | NA | TRBV18 | NA | CASSEGSTEAFF | TGTGCCAGCTCAGAGGGTAGCACTGAAGCTTTCTTT
TRBJ2-5 | NA | TRBV5-1 | NA | CASSLESPTETQYF | TGCGCCAGCAGCTTGGAGTCGCCGACCGAGACCCAGTACTTC
TRBJ2-1 | TRBD2 | TRBV11-2 | NA | CASSLGPGTSYNEQFF | TGTGCCAGCAGCTTAGGTCCCGGGACTAGCTACAATGAGCAGTTCTTC
TRBJ1-1 | TRBD1 | TRBV12-3/TRBV12-4 | many | CASRPQGAMNTEAFF | TGTGCCAGCAGACCACAGGGGGCCATGAACACTGAAGCTTTCTTT
TRBJ1-6 | NA | TRBV12-3/TRBV12-4 | NA | CASSLYGNNSPLHF | TGTGCCAGCAGTTTGTACGGGAATAATTCACCCCTCCACTTT
TRBJ2-7 | NA | TRBV20-1 | many | CSARQSAYEQYF | TGCAGTGCTAGGCAGAGTGCCTACGAGCAGTACTTC